This entry is about one T cell receptor (beta chain). The antigen is unknown. The source of the sample is a study of T-cell reconstitution after alpha-beta-depleted transplantation in children. The study's findings and limits: Once a year had passed after transplant, T-cell counts and diversity came mostly from newly produced T cells. As was reported, about two months after transplant, alpha-beta T cells came from several hundred expanded graft clones. In some patients, recipient T cells and intrathymic progenitors surviving conditioning explained high day-60 diversity.

Germline CDR1 reads SQVTM; CDR2 reads ANQGSEA. CDR3 length: 13 amino acids. Trimming removed 5 bases from V and 4 bases from J; junction bases left unmatched: 7. Construction of the TCRbeta library involved unique molecular identifiers. TCRdb passed the PCR reads through MiXCR, listing each CDR3 protein once. Seen here are around 100,000 distinct CDR3 sequences, 9% to 12% observed once, and the top ten hold 30% to 35%. This clonotype was obtained from a boy between 2 and 15 years old with acute lymphoblastic leukemia, due to receive a stem cell transplant. V usage is TRBV29-1 and J usage is TRBJ1-1; 7 bases fit TRBD1. This specimen was PBMCs, taken before TCRalphabeta/CD19-depleted stem cell transplant. CDR3 protein: CSVRQGVGTEAFF. Written as DNA, the CDR3 is TGCAGCGTTAGACAGGGCGTGGGCACTGAAGCTTTCTTT.